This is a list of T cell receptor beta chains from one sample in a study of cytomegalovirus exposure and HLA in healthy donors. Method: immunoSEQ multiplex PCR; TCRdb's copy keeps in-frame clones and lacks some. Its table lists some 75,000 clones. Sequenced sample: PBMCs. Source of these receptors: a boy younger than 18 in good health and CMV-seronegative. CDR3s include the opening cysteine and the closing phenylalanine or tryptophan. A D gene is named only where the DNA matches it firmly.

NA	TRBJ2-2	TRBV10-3	TGTGCCATCAGTGATCCGGACGGGGTTGTCGGGGAGCTGTTTTTT	CAISDPDGVVGELFF
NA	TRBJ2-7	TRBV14	TGTGCCAGCAGCCAAGATGGGGGGACAGTCTCCTACGAGCAGTACTTC	CASSQDGGTVSYEQYF
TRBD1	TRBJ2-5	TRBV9	TGTGCCAGCAGCGTAGCGGGGACAGACCAAGAGACCCAGTACTTC	CASSVAGTDQETQYF
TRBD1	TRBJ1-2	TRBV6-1	TGTGCCAGCAGTGAAGGGACAGGGGGCCTTGGCTACACCTTC	CASSEGTGGLGYTF
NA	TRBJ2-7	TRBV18	TGTGCCAGCTCTCGGGACATCTCCTACGAGCAGTACTTC	CASSRDISYEQYF
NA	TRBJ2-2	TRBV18	TGTGCCAGCTCAGAAGCGCCCGACACCGGGGAGCTGTTTTTT	CASSEAPDTGELFF
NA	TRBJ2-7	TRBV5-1	TGCGCCAGCAGTTTTGCGGGGGCTAACCCCTACGAGCAGTACTTC	CASSFAGANPYEQYF
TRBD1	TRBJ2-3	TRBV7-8	TGTGCCAGCAGCCTGGGACAGGGGAGCGATACGCAGTATTTT	CASSLGQGSDTQYF
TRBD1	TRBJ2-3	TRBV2	TGTGCCAGCAGTCCGGGACAGATCACAGATACGCAGTATTTT	CASSPGQITDTQYF
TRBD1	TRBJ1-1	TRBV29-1	TGCAGCGTGATAACAGGGGGCAGGGCTGAAGCTTTCTTT	CSVITGGRAEAFF
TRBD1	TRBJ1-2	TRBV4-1	TGCGCCAGCAGCCAAGGACAGGGGACCGTCTATGGCTACACCTTC	CASSQGQGTVYGYTF
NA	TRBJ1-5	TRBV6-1	TGTGCCAGCAGGAGGGGGGGGCCCCAGCATTTT	CASRRGGPQHF
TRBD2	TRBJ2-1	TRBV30	TGTGCCGGGAGTGCCCTAGCGGGGGGCTACAATGAGCAGTTCTTC	CAGSALAGGYNEQFF
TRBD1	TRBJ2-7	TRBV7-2	TGTGCCAGCAGCCCATGGACAGGCCCGAGCGCCTACGAGCAGTACTTC	CASSPWTGPSAYEQYF
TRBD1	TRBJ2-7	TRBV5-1	TGCGCCAGCAGCCCGACCGGGACAGGGTATACGGCGCAGTACTTC	CASSPTGTGYTAQYF
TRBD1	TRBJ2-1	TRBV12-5	TGTGCTAGTGGACTCGGGACAGGCCCCAACAATGAGCAGTTCTTC	CASGLGTGPNNEQFF
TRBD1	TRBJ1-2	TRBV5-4	TGTGCCAGTATAAACTACAGGGGGTCTAACTATGGCTACACCTTC	CASINYRGSNYGYTF
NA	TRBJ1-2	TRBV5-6	TGTGCCAGCAGCTTGGTTGGCCAGTTCTTCTATGGCTACACCTTC	CASSLVGQFFYGYTF
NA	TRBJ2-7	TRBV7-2	TGTGCCAGCAGCCCGTCCCCGGGCTACGAGCAGTACTTC	CASSPSPGYEQYF
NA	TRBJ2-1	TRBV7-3	TGTGCCAGCAGCCCCGGGGTGGGGGCTTATGAGCAGTTCTTC	CASSPGVGAYEQFF
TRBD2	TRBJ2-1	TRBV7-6	TGTGCCAGCAGCTTAGGACTAGCGGTGAATGAGCAGTTCTTC	CASSLGLAVNEQFF
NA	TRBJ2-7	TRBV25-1	TGTGCCAGCAGTGAAACCGAGATGTACGAGCAGTACTTC	CASSETEMYEQYF
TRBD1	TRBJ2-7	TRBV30	TGTGCCTGGAGCAGACTAGGACAGGGTTCGGATCCGACTTCCTACGAGCAGTACTTC	CAWSRLGQGSDPTSYEQYF
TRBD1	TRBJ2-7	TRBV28	TGTGCCAGCAGTCCACCGCCCGGACAGGGCTACGAGCAGTACTTC	CASSPPPGQGYEQYF
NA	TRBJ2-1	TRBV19	TGTGCCAGTAGCCAAAGCGTCACAGGAAACAATGAGCAGTTCTTC	CASSQSVTGNNEQFF
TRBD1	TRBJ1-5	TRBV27	TGTGCCAGCAGCATCAGGACAGGTGGGACTCAGCCCCAGCATTTT	CASSIRTGGTQPQHF
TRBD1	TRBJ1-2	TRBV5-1	TGCGCCAGCAGCTCCAGGCCTACGGGACAGGTGGGATCGTCTGGCGGCTACACCTTC	CASSSRPTGQVGSSGGYTF